These 6 T cell receptor beta chains originate from one sample sequenced in a study of shared clonotypes between healthy human individuals. This table comes from immunoSEQ multiplex PCR, and its TCRdb copy is limited to in-frame clones, with some not included. The repertoire holds 400,000 to 500,000 clones, with 70% to 85% as singletons. Sequenced sample: PBMCs. These receptor sequences come from a woman aged 40 to 55 in good health. Some clones in this sample may be carry-over from other donors' samples.

This chain joins TRBV6-6 and TRBJ2-5, with D perhaps matching TRBD1 (6 bases). The germline gives CDR1 MNHNY, CDR2 SVGAGI (reference sequence). The ends were cut back, 6 bases at V and 5 bases at J, with 22 bases in the middle. This CDR3 comprises 16 residues. The CDR3 region is CASSGGQLYPGETQYF. CDR3 in DNA: TGTGCCAGCAGCGGCGGACAGCTATACCCGGGGGAGACCCAGTACTTC.

This chain connects TRBV2 to TRBJ2-2; D uncertain. Germline values: CDR1 SNHLY, CDR2 FYNNEI. The length of the CDR3 is 11 residues. V was shortened by 5 bases and J by 8 bases, with 6 bases between the two germline ends. In DNA, the CDR3 is TGTGCCAGCAGTTATAGTGGGGAGCTGTTTTTT. Its protein is CASSYSGELFF. The full variable domain, its missing parts supplied by reference TRBV2 and TRBJ2-2, is EPEVTQTPSHQVTQMGQEVILRCVPISNHLYFYWYRQILGQKVEFLVSFYNNEISEKSEIFDDQFSVERPDGSNFTLKIRSTKLEDSAMYFCASSYSGELFFGEGSRLTVL.

A few counts support this clone. The chain links TRBV11-3 to TRBJ2-7; 8 bases agree with TRBD2. The CDR3 contains 18 residues. Looked up from germline, CDR1 is SGHNT and CDR2 is YENEEA. With 3 bases clipped from V and 3 bases from J, the junction kept 16 bases outside the gene matches. CDR3 in DNA: TGTGCCAGCAGCTTTTTAGCGGGACGAAGCCTAGGGAACTACGAGCAGTACTTC. The encoded protein is CASSFLAGRSLGNYEQYF. The full variable domain, with the rest looked up from reference TRBV11-3 and TRBJ2-7, is EAGVVQSPRYKIIEKKQPVAFWCNPISGHNTLYWYLQNLGQGPELLIRYENEEAVDDSQLPKDRFSAERLKGVDSTLKIQPAELGDSAVYLCASSFLAGRSLGNYEQYFGPGTRLTVT.

CDR3 DNA: TGTGCCAGCAGCCTCCAGGGGAATGAAAAACTGTTTTTT. Residues: CASSLQGNEKLFF. The chain combines TRBV6-6 with TRBJ1-4; a possible D gene is TRBD1 (6 bases). Trimming cost V 6 bases and J 5 bases, with 10 bases left between them. The germline CDR1 and CDR2 sequences are MNHNY and SVGAGI (reference sequence). The CDR3 has 13 residues.

The chain combines TRBV28 with TRBJ2-7; TRBD1 matches at 7 bases. The germline gives CDR1 MDHEN, CDR2 SYDVKM. Trimming cost V 2 bases and J 3 bases; bases outside gene matches: 1. This CDR3 has 13 amino acids. The CDR3 reads CASSLDRVYEQYF. CDR3 nucleotide sequence: TGTGCCAGCAGTTTAGACAGGGTCTACGAGCAGTACTTC.

Worth noting for this clone: Being one base from a much bigger clone, this may be a read error. V usage is TRBV6-1 and J usage is TRBJ1-1; unclear D gene. CDR1 and CDR2 (germline): MNHNS, SASEGT. Trimming cost V 2 bases and J 4 bases, with 11 bases left between them. The CDR3 consists of 14 residues. CDR3 residues: CASSETGWGTEAFF. In nucleotides, the CDR3 is TGTGCCAGCAGTGAAACGGGGTGGGGCACTGAAGCTTTCTTT.